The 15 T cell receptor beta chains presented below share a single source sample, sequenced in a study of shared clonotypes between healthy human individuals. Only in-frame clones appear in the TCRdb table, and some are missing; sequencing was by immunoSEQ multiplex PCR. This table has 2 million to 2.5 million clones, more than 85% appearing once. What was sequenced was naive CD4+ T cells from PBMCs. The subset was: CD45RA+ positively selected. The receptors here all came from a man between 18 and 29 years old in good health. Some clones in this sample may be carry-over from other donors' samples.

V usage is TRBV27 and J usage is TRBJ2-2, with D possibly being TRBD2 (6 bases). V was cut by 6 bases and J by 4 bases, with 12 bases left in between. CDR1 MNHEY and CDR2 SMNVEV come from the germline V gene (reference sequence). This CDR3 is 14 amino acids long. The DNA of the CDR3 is TGTGCCAGCAGATCTCGGGGGTCCACCGGGGAGCTGTTTTTT. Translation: CASRSRGSTGELFF.

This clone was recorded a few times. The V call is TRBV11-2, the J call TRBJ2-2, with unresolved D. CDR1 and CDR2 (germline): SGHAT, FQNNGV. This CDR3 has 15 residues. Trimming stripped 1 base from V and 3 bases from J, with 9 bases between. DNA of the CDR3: TGTGCCAGCAGCTTAGGGCAGACTTACACCGGGGAGCTGTTTTTT. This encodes CASSLGQTYTGELFF.

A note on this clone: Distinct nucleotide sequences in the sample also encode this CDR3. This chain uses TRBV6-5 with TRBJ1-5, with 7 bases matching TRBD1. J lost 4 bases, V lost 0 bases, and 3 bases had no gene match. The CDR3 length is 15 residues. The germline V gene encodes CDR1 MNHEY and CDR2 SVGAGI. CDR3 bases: TGTGCCAGCAGTTACTCCCGACAGGGAAATCAGCCCCAGCATTTT. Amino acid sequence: CASSYSRQGNQPQHF.

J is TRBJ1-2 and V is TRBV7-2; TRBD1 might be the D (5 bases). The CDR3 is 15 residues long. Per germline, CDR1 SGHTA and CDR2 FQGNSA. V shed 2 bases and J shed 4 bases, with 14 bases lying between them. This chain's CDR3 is CASSLFLRGGYGYTF. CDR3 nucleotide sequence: TGTGCCAGCAGCTTATTTTTGCGGGGGGGCTATGGCTACACCTTC. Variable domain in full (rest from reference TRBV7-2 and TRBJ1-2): GAGVSQSPSNKVTEKGKDVELRCDPISGHTALYWYRQSLGQGLEFLIYFQGNSAPDKSGLPSDRFSAERTGGSVSTLTIQRTQQEDSAVYLCASSLFLRGGYGYTFGSGTRLTVV.

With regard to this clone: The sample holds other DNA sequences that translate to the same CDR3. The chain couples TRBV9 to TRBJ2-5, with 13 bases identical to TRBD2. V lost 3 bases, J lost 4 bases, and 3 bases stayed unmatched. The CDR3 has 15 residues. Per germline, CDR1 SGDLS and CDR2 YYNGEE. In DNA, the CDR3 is TGTGCCAGCAGCGCCGGACTAGCGGGAGTAGAGACCCAGTACTTC. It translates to CASSAGLAGVETQYF.

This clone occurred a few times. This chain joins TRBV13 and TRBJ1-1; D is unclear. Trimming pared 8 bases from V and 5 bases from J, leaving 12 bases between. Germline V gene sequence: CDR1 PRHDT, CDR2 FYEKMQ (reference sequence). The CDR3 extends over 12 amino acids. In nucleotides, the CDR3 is TGTGCCAGCCGGCTCATTGGTACTGAAGCTTTCTTT. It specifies CASRLIGTEAFF. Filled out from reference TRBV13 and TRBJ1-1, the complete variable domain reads AAGVIQSPRHLIKEKRETATLKCYPIPRHDTVYWYQQGPGQDPQFLISFYEKMQSDKGSIPDRFSAQQFSDYHSELNMSSLELGDSALYFCASRLIGTEAFFGQGTRLTVV.

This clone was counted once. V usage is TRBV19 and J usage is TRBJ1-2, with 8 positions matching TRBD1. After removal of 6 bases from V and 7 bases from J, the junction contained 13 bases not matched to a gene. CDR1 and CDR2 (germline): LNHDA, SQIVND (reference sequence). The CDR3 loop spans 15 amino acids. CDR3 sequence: CASSSRGDRPLGYTF. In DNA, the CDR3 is TGTGCCAGTAGCTCTCGAGGGGACAGGCCCCTTGGCTACACCTTC.

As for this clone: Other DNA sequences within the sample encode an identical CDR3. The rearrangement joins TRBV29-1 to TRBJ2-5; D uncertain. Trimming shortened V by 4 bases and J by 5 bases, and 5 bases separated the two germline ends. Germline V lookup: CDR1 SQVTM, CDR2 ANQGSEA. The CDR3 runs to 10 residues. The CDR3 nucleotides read TGCAGCGTTGGCCGGGAGACCCAGTACTTC. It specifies CSVGRETQYF.

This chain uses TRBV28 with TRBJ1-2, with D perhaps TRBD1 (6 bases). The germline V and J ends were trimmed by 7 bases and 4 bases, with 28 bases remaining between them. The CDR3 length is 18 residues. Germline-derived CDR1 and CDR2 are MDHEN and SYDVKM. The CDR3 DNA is TGTGCCAGCACCAAAGGTGTAGGACAGATGATCTTGTCCTATGGCTACACCTTC. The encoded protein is CASTKGVGQMILSYGYTF.

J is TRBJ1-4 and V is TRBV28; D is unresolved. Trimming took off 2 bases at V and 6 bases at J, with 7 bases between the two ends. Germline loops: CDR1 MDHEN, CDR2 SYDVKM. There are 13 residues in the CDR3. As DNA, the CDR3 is TGTGCCAGCAGTTTAAGGGTTGATGAAAAACTGTTTTTT. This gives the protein CASSLRVDEKLFF.

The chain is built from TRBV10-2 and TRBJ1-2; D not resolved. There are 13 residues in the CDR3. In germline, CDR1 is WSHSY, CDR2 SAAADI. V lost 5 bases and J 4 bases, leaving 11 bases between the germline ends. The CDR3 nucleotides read TGCGCCAGCAGTAACCGGTTGGGCTATGGCTACACCTTC. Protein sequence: CASSNRLGYGYTF.

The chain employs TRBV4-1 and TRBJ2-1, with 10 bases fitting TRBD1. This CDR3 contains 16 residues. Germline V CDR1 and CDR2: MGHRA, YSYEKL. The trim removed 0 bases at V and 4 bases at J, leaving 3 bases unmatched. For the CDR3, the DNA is TGCGCCAGCAGCCAAGAAGGGACAGGGGTTTACAATGAGCAGTTCTTC. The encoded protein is CASSQEGTGVYNEQFF.

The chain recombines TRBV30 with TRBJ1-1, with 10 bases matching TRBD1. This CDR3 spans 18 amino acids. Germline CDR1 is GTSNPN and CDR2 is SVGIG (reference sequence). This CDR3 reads CAFEGIARDRGRNTEAFF. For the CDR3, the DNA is TGTGCTTTCGAGGGTATTGCTCGGGACAGGGGACGGAACACTGAAGCTTTCTTT.

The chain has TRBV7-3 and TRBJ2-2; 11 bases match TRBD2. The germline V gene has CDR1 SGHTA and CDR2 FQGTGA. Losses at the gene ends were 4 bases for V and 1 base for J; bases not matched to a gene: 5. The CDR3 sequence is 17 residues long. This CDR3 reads CASSSMTSGMNTGELFF. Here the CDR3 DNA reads TGTGCCAGCAGCTCAATGACTAGCGGGATGAACACCGGGGAGCTGTTTTTT.

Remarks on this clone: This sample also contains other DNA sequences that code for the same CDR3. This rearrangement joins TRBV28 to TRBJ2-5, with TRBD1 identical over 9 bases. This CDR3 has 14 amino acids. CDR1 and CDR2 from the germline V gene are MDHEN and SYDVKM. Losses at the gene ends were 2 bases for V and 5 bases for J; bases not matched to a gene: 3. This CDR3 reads CASSLNRGLETQYF. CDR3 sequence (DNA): TGTGCCAGCAGTTTAAACAGGGGGCTTGAGACCCAGTACTTC. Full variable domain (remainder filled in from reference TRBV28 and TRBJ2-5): DVKVTQSSRYLVKRTGEKVFLECVQDMDHENMFWYRQDPGLGLRLIYFSYDVKMKEKGDIPEGYSVSREKKERFSLILESASTNQTSMYLCASSLNRGLETQYFGPGTRLLVL.